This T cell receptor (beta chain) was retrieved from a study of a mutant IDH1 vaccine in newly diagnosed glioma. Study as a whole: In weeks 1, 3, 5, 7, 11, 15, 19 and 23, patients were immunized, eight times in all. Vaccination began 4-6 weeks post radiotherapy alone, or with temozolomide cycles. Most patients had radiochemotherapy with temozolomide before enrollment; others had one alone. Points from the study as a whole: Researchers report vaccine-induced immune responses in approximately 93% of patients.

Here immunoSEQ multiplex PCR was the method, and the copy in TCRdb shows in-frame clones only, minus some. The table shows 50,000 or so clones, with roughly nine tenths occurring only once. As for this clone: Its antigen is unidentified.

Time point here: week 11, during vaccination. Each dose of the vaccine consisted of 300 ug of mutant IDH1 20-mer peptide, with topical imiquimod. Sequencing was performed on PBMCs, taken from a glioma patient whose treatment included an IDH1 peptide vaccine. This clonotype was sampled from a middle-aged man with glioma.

In DNA form, the CDR3 reads TGTGCCAGCAGCCCCGGGACAGACACAGATACGCAGTATTTT. Translated, it gives CASSPGTDTDTQYF. This rearrangement joins TRBV5-4 to TRBJ2-3, with 7 bases fitting TRBD1. CDR3 length equals 14 residues. Looked up from germline, CDR1 is SGHNT and CDR2 is YYREEE (reference sequence). V lost 4 bases to trimming and J lost 2 bases; unmatched junction nucleotides: 4. The entire variable domain, with the rest obtained from reference TRBV5-4 and TRBJ2-3, is as follows: ETGVTQSPTHLIKTRGQQVTLRCSSQSGHNTVSWYQQALGQGPQFIFQYYREEENGRGNFPPRFSGLQFPNYSSELNVNALELDDSALYLCASSPGTDTDTQYFGPGTRLTVL.